Presented here are 15 T cell receptor beta chains from one specimen sequenced in a study of identical twins. TCRdb re-analysed the 5' RACE reads in MiXCR, keeping a single row per CDR3 protein. The data contain approximately 190,000 distinct CDR3 sequences, more than 15% of them singletons. This sample was shared with a second study, whose subject was T cells expressing NK-cell markers.

The specimen was CD8+ T cells sorted from blood. All receptors come from a woman between 18 and 29 years old in good health.

This clonotype has only a few counts. The V gene is TRBV9, the J gene TRBJ2-3; possible D gene TRBD1, 5 bases. Looked up from germline, CDR1 is SGDLS and CDR2 is YYNGEE. Deletions cut 3 bases from V and 3 bases from J, with 14 bases between. The length of the CDR3 is 15 residues. CDR3 bases: TGTGCCAGCAGCGCAGGGCAACTCCGTACAGATACGCAGTATTTT. It codes for CASSAGQLRTDTQYF.

This clonotype appeared many times. V gene TRBV12-3 or TRBV12-4 combines with J gene TRBJ1-6; D unresolved. There are 13 residues in the CDR3. Trimming pared 5 bases from V and 15 bases from J, leaving 17 bases between. CDR3 sequence: CASSPHLEEVLHF. The CDR3 nucleotides are TGTGCCAGCAGTCCCCATCTCGAGGAAGTCCTCCACTTT.

There are a few counts of this clonotype. The V and J genes are TRBV20-1 and TRBJ2-3, with D possibly matching TRBD2 (5 bases). Germline loops: CDR1 DFQATT, CDR2 SNEGSKA (reference sequence). Trimming removed 3 bases from V and 4 bases from J, with 11 bases in between. The CDR3 covers 13 residues. The chain's CDR3 is CSARMKRADTQYF. The DNA of the CDR3 is TGCAGTGCTAGGATGAAGAGGGCAGATACGCAGTATTTT.

The rearrangement uses TRBV9 and TRBJ2-1; 7 positions agree with TRBD1. Trimming at V came to 0 bases and at J to 2 bases, leaving 2 bases not matched to a gene. The CDR3 runs to 15 residues. Germline loops: CDR1 SGDLS, CDR2 YYNGEE. CDR3 DNA: TGTGCCAGCAGCGTAGAGGGGGCCACCTACAATGAGCAGTTCTTC. Its translation: CASSVEGATYNEQFF.

The chain links TRBV7-9 to TRBJ1-3, with 8 bases that match TRBD1. Germline V lookup: CDR1 SEHNR, CDR2 FQNEAQ (reference sequence). V dropped 5 bases and J dropped 4; count of bases not matched to a gene: 10. The CDR3 length is 16 residues. CDR3 protein: CASSPVGTGRGNTIYF. Here the CDR3 DNA reads TGTGCCAGCAGCCCGGTTGGGACAGGAAGAGGAAACACCATATATTTT.

This clonotype was seen a handful of times. The chain couples TRBV3-1 to TRBJ2-4; 7 bases are a match to TRBD1. This CDR3 is built from 12 residues. The trim removed 5 bases at V and 5 bases at J, leaving 0 bases unmatched. The germline V gene has CDR1 LGHDT and CDR2 YNNKEL (reference sequence). The CDR3: CASSGQENIQYF. The CDR3 coding sequence is TGTGCCAGCAGCGGACAGGAAAACATTCAGTACTTC.

This clonotype has a handful of counts. The J gene is TRBJ1-5, the V gene TRBV12-3 or TRBV12-4, with D perhaps matching TRBD1 (6 bases). Trimming pared 3 bases from V and 6 bases from J, leaving 12 bases between. The CDR3 contains 14 residues. CDR3 nucleotide sequence: TGTGCCAGCAGTTTTGAGGGGGGCATTCAGCCCCAGCATTTT. It codes for CASSFEGGIQPQHF.

This chain connects TRBV30 to TRBJ1-3, with TRBD1 as a possible D gene (6 bases). Trimming removed 7 bases from V and 0 bases from J, with 10 bases in between. Germline V lookup: CDR1 GTSNPN, CDR2 SVGIG (reference sequence). The CDR3 length is 13 residues. For the CDR3, the DNA is TGTGCCTCACAGGGCAACTCTGGAAACACCATATATTTT. This codes for CASQGNSGNTIYF. Full variable domain (missing parts from reference TRBV30 and TRBJ1-3): SQTIHQWPATLVQPVGSPLSLECTVEGTSNPNLYWYRQAAGRGLQLLFYSVGIGQISSEVPQNLSASRPQDRQFILSSKKLLLSDSGFYLCASQGNSGNTIYFGEGSWLTVV.

The chain is built from TRBV27 and TRBJ2-7, with a weak D call TRBD2 (7 bases). Trimming took off 5 bases at V and 7 bases at J, with 18 bases between the two ends. Germline V lookup: CDR1 MNHEY, CDR2 SMNVEV (reference sequence). The CDR3 has 14 residues. CDR3 in amino acids: CASSHSRGGREQYF. CDR3 nucleotides: TGTGCCAGCAGTCATTCGAGGGGGGGACGGGAGCAGTACTTC.

V usage is TRBV4-3 and J usage is TRBJ2-2, with TRBD2 identical over 12 bases. Trimming removed 1 base from V and 10 bases from J; junction bases left unmatched: 7. Germline loops: CDR1 LGHNA, CDR2 YSLEER. The CDR3 extends over 16 amino acids. In DNA, the CDR3 is TGCGCCAGCAGCCAAGTTTGGACTAGCGGGAAGGAGGAGCTGTTTTTT. Translated, it gives CASSQVWTSGKEELFF.

As DNA, the CDR3 is TGTGCCAGCAGCCAAGATATTCTAGCGGGGGGGAGACAAGAGACCCAGTACTTC. Amino acid sequence: CASSQDILAGGRQETQYF. The chain joins TRBV3-1 to TRBJ2-5, with 12 nucleotides matching TRBD2. Trimming cost V 0 bases and J 2 bases; bases outside gene matches: 7. There are 18 residues in the CDR3. Germline values: CDR1 LGHDT, CDR2 YNNKEL (reference sequence).

The CDR3 region has the DNA TGTGCCAGCACGAACGACAATGAGCAGTTCTTC. It is translated as CASTNDNEQFF. The chain carries TRBV28 and TRBJ2-1; D is unclear. The CDR3 covers 11 residues. V was shortened by 7 bases and J by 5 bases, with 6 bases between the two germline ends. Germline CDR1 reads MDHEN; CDR2 reads SYDVKM.

This clonotype was counted a few times. The chain recombines TRBV11-2 with TRBJ2-5; 9 nucleotides line up with TRBD1. The ends lost 3 bases at V and 4 bases at J; junction bases unmatched: 3. The CDR3 totals 14 residues. Looked up from germline, CDR1 is SGHAT and CDR2 is FQNNGV. DNA of the CDR3: TGTGCCAGCAGCTTCTACAGGGGGCGAGAGACCCAGTACTTC. Translated: CASSFYRGRETQYF.

The J gene is TRBJ2-5, the V gene TRBV21-1; the table's D call, TRBD1, was not checked against the DNA. TRBV21-1 is recorded as a pseudogene. The CDR3 covers 16 residues. As DNA, the CDR3 is TGTGCCAGCCAACCGCTGACAGGGATGGCTAAAGAGACCCAGTACTTC. This sequence encodes CASQPLTGMAKETQYF.

This clonotype was detected only a few times. The CDR3 DNA reads as TGCAGTACTGACTTATCGACAGGGGGCGTTGGCTACACCTTC. The encoded protein is CSTDLSTGGVGYTF. The chain employs TRBV20-1 and TRBJ1-2; 10 positions match TRBD1. The CDR3 runs 14 residues. Per the germline V gene, CDR1 is DFQATT and CDR2 is SNEGSKA (reference sequence). Trimming removed 8 bases from V and 7 bases from J; junction bases left unmatched: 13.